This is a list of T cell receptor beta chains from one sample in a study of T cells in Graves' hyperthyroidism and ophthalmopathy. TCRdb re-called the multiplex PCR reads with MiXCR, one entry per CDR3 protein. The data show hundreds of thousands of distinct CDR3 sequences, 40% to 55% seen once. What was sequenced was peripheral blood or thyroid tissue (not recorded which). The receptors originated from an adult man with Graves' disease, either hyperthyroidism or ophthalmopathy (not recorded which). Each CDR3 is given with its conserved first and last residue. The D gene is left open where the match is weak. Expanded clones get a size class; other rows say once, few or many, or leave the size out.

TRBJ1-1,14,TRBV12-3/TRBV12-4,.,.,CASSLWTKNTEAFF,TGTGCCAGCAGTTTATGGACTAAGAACACTGAAGCTTTCTTT
TRBJ2-7,18,TRBV10-2,TRBD2,.,CASSGDSSGTKASYEQYF,TGCGCCAGCAGTGGCGATTCTAGCGGGACCAAAGCCAGCTACGAGCAGTACTTC
TRBJ2-5,14,TRBV7-2,.,few,CASSQETAGETQYF,TGTGCCAGCAGCCAAGAGACAGCGGGCGAGACCCAGTACTTC
TRBJ2-7,17,TRBV5-1,TRBD2,few,CASSGRRTSGSSYEQYF,TGCGCCAGCAGCGGTAGGAGGACTAGCGGGAGCTCCTACGAGCAGTACTTC
TRBJ1-5,15,TRBV20-1,TRBD1,.,CSARAVGQGDQPQHF,TGCAGTGCTAGAGCCGTAGGACAGGGGGACCAGCCCCAGCATTTT
TRBJ1-1,15,TRBV7-9,.,many,CASSTRQTMNTEAFF,TGTGCCAGCAGCACCCGACAGACCATGAACACTGAAGCTTTCTTT
TRBJ2-7,14,TRBV7-2,.,many,CASSLGSGSYEQYF,TGTGCCAGCAGCTTAGGTTCGGGCTCCTACGAGCAGTACTTC
TRBJ2-7,9,TRBV29-1,.,.,CSVEDRQYF,TGCAGCGTTGAGGACAGGCAGTACTTC
TRBJ2-7,12,TRBV9,.,.,CASSQGLNEQYF,TGTGCCAGCAGCCAAGGTCTCAACGAGCAGTACTTC
TRBJ2-7,15,TRBV2,.,.,CASRGRRAGNYEQYF,TGTGCCAGCAGGGGCCGCAGGGCGGGGAACTACGAGCAGTACTTC
TRBJ1-3,17,TRBV7-9,.,.,CASSPSGHTFSGNTIYF,TGTGCCAGCAGCCCATCGGGACACACCTTCTCTGGAAACACCATATATTTT
TRBJ1-6,15,TRBV2,.,.,CASRAGGGGKSPLHF,TGTGCCAGCAGAGCCGGGGGGGGGGGGAAATCACCCCTCCACTTT
TRBJ1-2,12,TRBV7-2,.,.,CASSPRTSDYTF,TGTGCCAGCAGCCCGCGGACAAGCGACTACACCTTC
TRBJ1-2,12,TRBV7-9,.,few,CASSEAGLRYTF,TGTGCCAGCAGTGAGGCGGGGTTGCGGTACACCTTC
TRBJ1-1,12,TRBV25-1,.,.,CASRLQSTEAFF,TGTGCCAGCAGATTACAGAGCACTGAAGCTTTCTTT
TRBJ2-5,13,TRBV7-9,.,.,CASSPGTEETQYF,TGCGCCAGCAGCCCCGGGACTGAAGAGACCCAGTACTTC
TRBJ1-5,14,TRBV5-6,.,few,CASSVGPANQPQHF,TGTGCCAGCAGCGTGGGACCCGCGAATCAGCCCCAGCATTTT
TRBJ2-5,13,TRBV12-5,TRBD1,.,CATTDRGWETQYF,TGTGCTACTACGGACAGGGGATGGGAGACCCAGTACTTC
TRBJ1-3,13,TRBV15,.,.,CATSIPTVNTIYF,TGTGCCACCAGCATACCGACAGTGAACACCATATATTTT
TRBJ2-7,14,TRBV7-3,.,.,CASSPGPVDYEQYF,TGTGCCAGCAGCCCCGGTCCAGTGGACTACGAGCAGTACTTC
TRBJ1-6,13,TRBV5-1,.,many,CASSLLMGSPLHF,TGCGCCAGCAGCTTGTTAATGGGATCACCCCTCCACTTT
TRBJ1-2,14,TRBV12-3/TRBV12-4,.,.,CASSFSGVRYGYTF,TGTGCCAGCAGTTTCTCAGGGGTGCGCTATGGCTACACCTTC
TRBJ1-5,14,TRBV10-2,.,.,CASSETGGNQTQHF,TGCGCCAGCAGTGAGACAGGCGGTAATCAGACCCAGCATTTT
TRBJ2-2,17,TRBV7-3,.,few,CASSQESGTGYTGELFF,TGTGCCAGCAGCCAAGAGTCCGGGACGGGCTACACCGGGGAGCTGTTTTTT
TRBJ2-7,14,TRBV5-1,.,.,CASSPRQSTYEQYF,TGCGCCAGCAGCCCACGACAGAGTACCTACGAGCAGTACTTC
TRBJ1-6,14,TRBV29-1,TRBD1,.,CSAGQGAGDSPLHF,TGCAGCGCAGGACAGGGGGCAGGTGATTCACCCCTCCACTTT
TRBJ2-5,15,TRBV2,TRBD1,.,CASSFRDRVRETQYF,TGTGCCAGCAGTTTCCGGGACAGGGTACGGGAGACCCAGTACTTC
TRBJ1-1,13,TRBV12-3/TRBV12-4,.,.,CASSFQRDTEAFF,TGTGCCAGCAGTTTTCAACGGGACACTGAAGCTTTCTTT
TRBJ1-2,16,TRBV6-6,.,few,CASSYLTRALDYGYTF,TGTGCCAGCAGTTACTTGACTCGGGCTTTGGACTATGGCTACACCTTC
TRBJ2-7,15,TRBV19,TRBD2,.,CASSRTGTSGDEQYF,TGTGCCAGTAGTAGAACCGGGACTAGCGGGGACGAGCAGTACTTC
TRBJ2-7,19,TRBV7-9,TRBD1,.,CASSYLQGRSPGTFYEQYF,TGTGCCAGCAGCTATCTACAGGGGAGAAGTCCGGGCACATTTTACGAGCAGTACTTC
TRBJ2-2,18,TRBV24-1,TRBD2,many,CATSDLSFASGSSGELFF,TGTGCCACCAGTGATTTGTCGTTCGCTAGCGGGAGCTCCGGGGAGCTGTTTTTT
TRBJ1-5,14,TRBV2,.,.,CASNQGGLDQPQHF,TGTGCCAGCAACCAAGGGGGGCTGGACCAACCCCAGCATTTT
TRBJ2-2,13,TRBV2,.,many,CASSQTNTGELFF,TGTGCCAGTTCACAGACGAACACCGGGGAGCTGTTTTTT
TRBJ1-4,14,TRBV20-1,TRBD1,.,CSALTGARNEKLFF,TGCAGTGCTCTTACAGGGGCCAGAAATGAAAAACTGTTTTTT
TRBJ1-1,14,TRBV29-1,TRBD1,.,CSPYQGGPNTEAFF,TGCAGCCCATACCAGGGGGGACCGAACACTGAAGCTTTCTTT
TRBJ1-2,11,TRBV25-1,.,.,CAQQRSYGYTF,TGTGCGCAGCAGAGGTCTTATGGCTACACCTTC
TRBJ2-5,16,TRBV2,TRBD2,.,CAISESGTSGQETQYF,TGTGCCATCAGTGAGTCTGGGACTAGCGGTCAAGAGACCCAGTACTTC
TRBJ1-2,13,TRBV5-6,.,many,CASSLGFDYGYTF,TGTGCCAGCAGCTTGGGGTTTGACTATGGCTACACCTTC
TRBJ1-5,14,TRBV20-1,.,.,CSARRGEGNQPQHF,TGCAGTGCTAGACGGGGGGAAGGCAATCAGCCCCAGCATTTT
TRBJ2-7,16,TRBV7-9,TRBD2,.,CTSSSAGLAGGYEQYF,TGTACCAGCAGCTCGGCCGGACTAGCGGGAGGCTACGAGCAGTACTTC
TRBJ1-1,14,TRBV10-3,.,.,CAISASPQNTEAFF,TGTGCCATCAGTGCTTCCCCTCAGAACACTGAAGCTTTCTTT
TRBJ1-6,13,TRBV20-1,.,.,CSARVGGLGTLHF,TGCAGTGCTAGAGTGGGGGGGCTCGGTACCCTCCACTTT
TRBJ1-6,14,TRBV7-9,TRBD1,many,CASSLGQGSSPLHF,TGTGCCAGCAGCTTGGGACAGGGCAGCTCACCCCTCCACTTT
TRBJ1-4,13,TRBV7-9,.,many,CASSWGLNEKLFF,TGTGCCAGCAGCTGGGGACTGAATGAAAAACTGTTTTTT
TRBJ1-2,13,TRBV5-1,.,many,CASSLSTGDGYTF,TGCGCCAGCAGCTTGTCGACCGGGGATGGCTACACCTTC
TRBJ1-1,15,TRBV20-1,.,.,CSASNLGEINTEAFF,TGCAGTGCTAGTAATTTGGGGGAGATAAACACTGAAGCTTTCTTT
TRBJ2-7,14,TRBV19,.,.,CASSGGTLKGEQYF,TGTGCCAGTAGTGGCGGGACCCTAAAAGGGGAGCAGTACTTC
TRBJ1-1,15,TRBV12-3/TRBV12-4,.,few,CASSFPGPKNTEAFF,TGTGCCAGCAGTTTCCCGGGACCCAAGAACACTGAAGCTTTCTTT
TRBJ1-6,16,TRBV10-2,.,once,CASSEQRVRNNSPLHF,TGCGCCAGCAGTGAGCAGAGGGTCCGAAACAATTCACCCCTCCACTTT
TRBJ2-7,12,TRBV14,.,few,CASSAGSYEQYF,TGTGCCAGCAGCGCAGGCTCCTACGAGCAGTACTTC
TRBJ1-2,13,TRBV29-1,.,.,CSVEGHLGYGYTF,TGCAGCGTTGAAGGGCACCTTGGCTATGGCTACACCTTC
TRBJ1-1,13,TRBV10-3,TRBD1,few,CAISDRVNTEAFF,TGTGCCATCAGCGACAGGGTGAACACTGAAGCTTTCTTT
TRBJ1-6,15,TRBV6-1,.,.,CASREPGRLNSPLHF,TGTGCCAGCAGAGAACCGGGACGTCTAAATTCACCCCTCCACTTT